This T cell receptor beta chain was recovered during a study of T cells after yellow fever vaccination. V gave up 4 bases and J gave up 4 bases; unmatched junction bases: 9. CDR1 and CDR2 (germline): KGHSH, LQKENI. The CDR3 sequence is 15 residues long. This clonotype has only a few counts. What it recognizes is unknown. General study points: Clones from primary vaccination mostly reappeared after the booster (96% CD4, less than 90% CD8). Contaminants from the bulk population, in the form of abundant clonotypes, could be found in FACS-sorted repertoires.

A single record per CDR3 protein comes from TCRdb applying MiXCR to the 5' RACE reads. In the table there are 340,000 or so distinct CDR3 sequences, 12% of which are singletons. The sequence derives from a man younger than 30 who received the YFV17D yellow fever vaccine. This material consisted of CD4+ T cells sorted from PBMCs, taken 15 days after the yellow fever booster vaccination. V gene TRBV18 combines with J gene TRBJ2-7; TRBD2 aligns across 8 bases. This chain's CDR3 is CASSHTERGPYEQYF. The DNA for the CDR3 is TGTGCCAGCTCACACACGGAGCGGGGGCCTTACGAGCAGTACTTC.